This T cell receptor beta chain was captured by sequencing in a study of PD-1 blockade in classical Hodgkin lymphoma. Study context: Patients received nivolumab 3 mg/kg intravenously every 2 weeks. Notes on the study in general: It was CD4+ TCR diversity, not CD8+, that rose significantly by C4D1.

The time point is: cycle 4 day 1 (C4D1), after less than seven weeks of nivolumab. Each patient relapsed following autologous stem cell transplantation, and prior brentuximab vedotin exposure differed. Remarks on this clone: The antigen remains unidentified.

Assay used: immunoSEQ multiplex PCR; TCRdb lists only in-frame clones, some missing. The data contain 25,000 to 35,000 clones, around three quarters of them singletons. This CDR3 contains 15 residues. J lost 5 bases, V lost 5 bases, and 7 bases had no gene match. CDR1 and CDR2 (germline): SGHDT, YYEEEE. The input for sequencing was peripheral blood mononuclear cells (PBMCs), taken before the fourth cycle of nivolumab. This TCR was sampled from a human donor with classical Hodgkin lymphoma. The chain has TRBV5-6 and TRBJ1-6, with 7 nucleotides matching TRBD1. The CDR3, as DNA: TGTGCCAGCAGGGACTCGGGACAGCATAATTCACCCCTCCACTTT. Amino acids: CASRDSGQHNSPLHF.